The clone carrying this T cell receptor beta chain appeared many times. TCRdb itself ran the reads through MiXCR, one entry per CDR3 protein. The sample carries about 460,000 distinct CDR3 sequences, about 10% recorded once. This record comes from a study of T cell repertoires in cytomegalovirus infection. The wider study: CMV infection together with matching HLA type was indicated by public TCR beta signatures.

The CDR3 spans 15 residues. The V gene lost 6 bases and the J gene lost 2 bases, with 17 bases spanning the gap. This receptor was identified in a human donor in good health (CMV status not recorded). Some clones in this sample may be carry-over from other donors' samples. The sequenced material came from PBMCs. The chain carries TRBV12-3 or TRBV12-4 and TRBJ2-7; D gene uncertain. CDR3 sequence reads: CASSLLRTTPYEQYF. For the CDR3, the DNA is TGTGCCAGCAGCCTCCTAAGAACGACCCCCTACGAGCAGTACTTC.